This T cell receptor (beta chain) was recovered during a study of vaccination and CD4 T cells after COVID-19. Study overall: The convalescents included six males and four females, and among them two were Hispanic while seven were Caucasian.

Treatment of the sample: roughly 10-day PBMC culture with coronavirus spike peptide pools or control peptides (ViraFEST assay). Germline V gives CDR1 SGDLS, CDR2 YYNGEE. The CDR3 runs to 11 residues. With 4 bases removed from V and 1 base from J, the gap between germline ends came to 2 bases. On this clonotype: Its antigen is not known.

The Oncomine TCR Beta short-read assay sequenced DNA from cultured CD4+ T cells. From cultured CD4+ T cells, genomic DNA was extracted. Via MiXCR, TCRdb re-called the PCR reads, giving one row per CDR3 protein. The sample yields 15,000 to 20,000 distinct CDR3 sequences, about 60% seen once. The receptor's source is a human donor who had recovered from COVID-19. The chain joins TRBV9 to TRBJ1-1; D is unclear. The specimen sequenced was CD4+ T cells from blood, cultured in vitro. CDR3 protein: CASSSNTEAFF. The CDR3 DNA is TGTGCCAGCAGCTCGAACACTGAAGCTTTCTTT. Drawing the rest from reference TRBV9 and TRBJ1-1, the complete variable domain is DSGVTQTPKHLITATGQRVTLRCSPRSGDLSVYWYQQSLDQGLQFLIQYYNGEERAKGNILERFSAQQFPDLHSELNLSSLELGDSALYFCASSSNTEAFFGQGTRLTVV.